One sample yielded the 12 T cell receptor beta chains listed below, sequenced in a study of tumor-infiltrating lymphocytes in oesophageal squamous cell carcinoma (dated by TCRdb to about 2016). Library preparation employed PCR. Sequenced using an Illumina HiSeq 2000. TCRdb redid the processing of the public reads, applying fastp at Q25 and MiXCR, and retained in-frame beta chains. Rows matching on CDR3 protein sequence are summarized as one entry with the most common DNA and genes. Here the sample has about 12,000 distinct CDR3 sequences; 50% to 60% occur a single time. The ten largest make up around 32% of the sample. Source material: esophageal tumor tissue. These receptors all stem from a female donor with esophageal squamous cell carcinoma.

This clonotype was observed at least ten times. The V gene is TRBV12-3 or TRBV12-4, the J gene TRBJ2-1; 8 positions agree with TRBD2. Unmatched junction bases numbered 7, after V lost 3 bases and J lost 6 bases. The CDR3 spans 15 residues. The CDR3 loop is CASSFSAGVANEQFF. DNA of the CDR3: TGTGCCAGCAGTTTCTCAGCGGGAGTGGCCAATGAGCAGTTCTTC.

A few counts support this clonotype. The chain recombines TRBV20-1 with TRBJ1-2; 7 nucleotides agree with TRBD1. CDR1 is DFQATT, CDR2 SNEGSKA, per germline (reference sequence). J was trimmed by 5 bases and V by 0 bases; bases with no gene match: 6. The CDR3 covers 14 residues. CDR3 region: CSARDKGQRYGYTF. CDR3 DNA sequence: TGCAGTGCTAGAGATAAGGGACAGAGATATGGCTACACCTTC.

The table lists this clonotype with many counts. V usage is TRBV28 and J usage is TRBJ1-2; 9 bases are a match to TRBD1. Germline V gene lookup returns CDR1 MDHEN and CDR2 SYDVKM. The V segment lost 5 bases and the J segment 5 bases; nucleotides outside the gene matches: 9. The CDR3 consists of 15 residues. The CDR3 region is CASSETGTGRYGYTF. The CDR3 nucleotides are TGTGCCAGCAGTGAAACCGGGACAGGGAGATATGGCTACACCTTC.

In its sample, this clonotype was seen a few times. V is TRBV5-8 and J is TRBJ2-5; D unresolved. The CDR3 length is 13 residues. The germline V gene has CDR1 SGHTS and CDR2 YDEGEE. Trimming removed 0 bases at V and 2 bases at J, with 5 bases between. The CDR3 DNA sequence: TGTGCCAGCAGCTTGGCCAGTCAAGAGACCCAGTACTTC. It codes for CASSLASQETQYF.

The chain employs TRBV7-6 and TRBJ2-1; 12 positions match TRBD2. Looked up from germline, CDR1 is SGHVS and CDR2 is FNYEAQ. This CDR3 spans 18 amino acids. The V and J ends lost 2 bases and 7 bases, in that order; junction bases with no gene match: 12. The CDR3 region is CASSLTRPSGRAGNEQFF. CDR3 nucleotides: TGTGCCAGCAGCTTAACGCGGCCTAGCGGGAGGGCCGGGAATGAGCAGTTCTTC. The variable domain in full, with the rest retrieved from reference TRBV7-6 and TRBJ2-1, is GAGVSQSPRYKVTKRGQDVALRCDPISGHVSLYWYRQALGQGPEFLTYFNYEAQQDKSGLPNDRFSAERPEGSISTLTIQRTEQRDSAMYRCASSLTRPSGRAGNEQFFGPGTRLTVL.

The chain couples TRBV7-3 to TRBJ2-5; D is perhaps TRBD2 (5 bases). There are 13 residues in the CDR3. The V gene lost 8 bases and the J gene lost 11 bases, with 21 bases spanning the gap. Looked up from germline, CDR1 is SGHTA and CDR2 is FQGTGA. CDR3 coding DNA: TGTGCCAGCGGTGAGGGCTCCTACAATGAGCAGTACTTC. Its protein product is CASGEGSYNEQYF.

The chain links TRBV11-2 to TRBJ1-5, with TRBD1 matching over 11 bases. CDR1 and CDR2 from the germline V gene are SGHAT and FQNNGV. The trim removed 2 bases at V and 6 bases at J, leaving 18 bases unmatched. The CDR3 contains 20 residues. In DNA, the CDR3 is TGTGCCAGCAGCTTACACCCCCCCCCCGGGACAGGGGGGTTCAGTCAGCCCCAGCATTTT. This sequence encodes CASSLHPPPGTGGFSQPQHF.

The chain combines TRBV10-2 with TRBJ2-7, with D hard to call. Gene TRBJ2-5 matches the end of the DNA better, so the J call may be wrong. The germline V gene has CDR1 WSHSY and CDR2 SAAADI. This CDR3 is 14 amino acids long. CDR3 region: CASSELGWEETQYF. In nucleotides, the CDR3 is TGCGCCAGCAGTGAGCTGGGTTGGGAAGAGACCCAGTACTTC.

The CDR3 DNA follows: TGTGCCAGCAGCTTAACTCAGGGGAACAATGAGCAGTTCTTC. Its translation: CASSLTQGNNEQFF. The V call is TRBV7-3, the J call TRBJ2-3, with D possibly being TRBD1 (6 bases). Near its end, the DNA agrees better with TRBJ2-1, so the J call may be wrong. The germline gives CDR1 SGHTA, CDR2 FQGTGA. This CDR3 is 14 amino acids long.

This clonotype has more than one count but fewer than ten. The CDR3, as DNA: TGTGCCAGCAGCTTAGCAGGGGCCAACTACAATGAGCAGTTCTTC. Protein product: CASSLAGANYNEQFF. This chain connects TRBV7-9 to TRBJ2-1; the D gene is possibly TRBD1 (5 bases). The CDR3 is 15 residues long. V lost 0 bases and J 3 bases, leaving 9 bases between the germline ends. Germline V gene sequence: CDR1 SEHNR, CDR2 FQNEAQ (reference sequence).

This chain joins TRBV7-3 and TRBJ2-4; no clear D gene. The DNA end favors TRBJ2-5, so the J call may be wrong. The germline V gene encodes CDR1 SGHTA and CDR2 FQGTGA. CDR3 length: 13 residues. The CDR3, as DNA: TGTGCCAGCAGCCCTGCTAGATCCGAGACCCAGTACTTC. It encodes CASSPARSETQYF.

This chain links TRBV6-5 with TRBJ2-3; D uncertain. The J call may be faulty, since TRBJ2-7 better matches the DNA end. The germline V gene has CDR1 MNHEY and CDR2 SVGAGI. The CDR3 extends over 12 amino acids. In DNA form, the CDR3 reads TGTGCCAGCAGAGGGAACGACTACGAGCAGTACTTC. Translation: CASRGNDYEQYF.